The 10 T cell receptor beta chains in this list originate from one sample, sequenced in a study of OX40 agonist ivuxolimab in advanced cancers. Using immunoSEQ multiplex PCR, the repertoire was profiled, and TCRdb retains in-frame clones only, with some absent. The sample carries 30,000 to 45,000 clones, around nine tenths recorded once. Sequencing was performed on CD4+ or CD8+ T cells sorted from blood, taken in a trial of the OX40 agonist ivuxolimab. The receptor set was obtained from an adult with an advanced solid tumor such as melanoma, head and neck, liver or kidney cancer.

The chain links TRBV27 to TRBJ2-2; no clear D gene. V gave up 3 bases and J gave up 6 bases, with 5 bases separating them. Germline CDR1 and CDR2: MNHEY and SMNVEV (reference sequence). The CDR3 length is 12 residues. CDR3 sequence (DNA): TGTGCCAGCAGTTTCGGAGCCGGGGAGCTGTTTTTT. Protein sequence: CASSFGAGELFF.

This clone is medium-sized in the sample. The gene calls are TRBV5-6 and TRBJ1-1; D is uncertain. The CDR3 runs to 13 residues. V was pared by 0 bases and J by 1 base, with 4 bases between. Germline CDR1 SGHDT, CDR2 YYEEEE. Here the CDR3 DNA reads TGTGCCAGCAGCTTGGGAGGGAACACTGAAGCTTTCTTT. Its translation: CASSLGGNTEAFF.

This chain uses TRBV19 with TRBJ1-5; 9 positions match TRBD1. Germline V gene lookup returns CDR1 LNHDA and CDR2 SQIVND (reference sequence). The junction had 7 bases not matched to a gene; V was cut back by 9 bases and J by 4 bases. The CDR3 totals 14 residues. The CDR3 reads CASRDRVLNQPQHF. CDR3 coding DNA: TGTGCCAGCCGGGACAGGGTTTTGAATCAGCCCCAGCATTTT. The entire variable domain, with the rest obtained from reference TRBV19 and TRBJ1-5, is as follows: DGGITQSPKYLFRKEGQNVTLSCEQNLNHDAMYWYRQDPGQGLRLIYYSQIVNDFQKGDIAEGYSVSREKKESFPLTVTSAQKNPTAFYLCASRDRVLNQPQHFGDGTRLSIL.

This clone is a singleton in its sample. The chain joins TRBV9 to TRBJ2-2; D is unresolved. Trimming cost V 6 bases and J 1 base, with 10 bases left between them. The germline V gene encodes CDR1 SGDLS and CDR2 YYNGEE. The CDR3 loop spans 14 amino acids. The CDR3 region has the DNA TGTGCCAGCACGCCTCTGATGAACACCGGGGAGCTGTTTTTT. This sequence encodes CASTPLMNTGELFF.

The chain joins TRBV7-2 to TRBJ2-3; 10 bases are shared with TRBD2. V lost 3 bases and J lost 2; bases outside the gene matches: 5. The germline gives CDR1 SGHTA, CDR2 FQGNSA. The CDR3 is 16 amino acids. CDR3 sequence reads: CASSFLAGELTDTQYF. The CDR3 DNA reads TGTGCCAGCAGCTTCCTAGCGGGAGAACTCACAGATACGCAGTATTTT.

This sequence joins TRBV28 and TRBJ2-7; tentatively, D is TRBD1 or TRBD2 (6 bases each). Germline V gene lookup returns CDR1 MDHEN and CDR2 SYDVKM. This CDR3 region has 14 residues. Trimming took 8 bases from V and 2 from J, leaving 16 bases between them. The chain's CDR3 is CASGRTASTYEQYF. CDR3 DNA sequence: TGTGCCAGCGGGAGGACAGCAAGTACCTACGAGCAGTACTTC.

The V call is TRBV11-2, the J call TRBJ2-2; 8 bases map to TRBD1. Germline-derived CDR1 and CDR2 are SGHAT and FQNNGV. This CDR3 contains 18 residues. The J segment lost 4 bases and the V segment lost 0 bases, leaving 10 bases of the junction unmatched. Here the CDR3 reads CASSLDRWGTGLTGELFF. The CDR3 region has the DNA TGTGCCAGCAGCTTAGATAGATGGGGGACAGGACTCACCGGGGAGCTGTTTTTT.

The rearrangement links TRBV7-9 to TRBJ2-1, with TRBD2 matching 10 bases. The CDR3 sequence is 15 residues long. The germline V gene encodes CDR1 SEHNR and CDR2 FQNEAQ (reference sequence). V gave up 5 bases and J gave up 4 bases; unmatched junction bases: 5. The CDR3 sequence is CASSLRAGGYNEQFF. Here the CDR3 DNA reads TGTGCCAGCAGCCTTCGAGCGGGAGGGTACAATGAGCAGTTCTTC.

The CDR3 DNA follows: TGTGCCAGCACCCATTGGGACAGGGGAATTGGAGCTAACTATGGCTACACCTTC. Translating gives CASTHWDRGIGANYGYTF. J is TRBJ1-2 and V is TRBV28; 10 positions match TRBD1. The CDR3 contains 18 residues. Looked up from germline, CDR1 is MDHEN and CDR2 is SYDVKM. V lost 7 bases to trimming and J lost 0 bases; unmatched junction nucleotides: 14.

The chain carries TRBV9 and TRBJ2-7; 7 bases align to TRBD1. V shed 0 bases, J shed 0 bases, and the junction held 6 bases outside the gene matches. The CDR3 totals 16 residues. Germline CDR1 reads SGDLS; CDR2 reads YYNGEE. In nucleotides, the CDR3 is TGTGCCAGCAGCGTAGAAGGGGGCTTTACCTCCTACGAGCAGTACTTC. This sequence encodes CASSVEGGFTSYEQYF.